This T cell receptor (beta chain) was obtained from a study of cytomegalovirus exposure and HLA in healthy donors. Trimming removed 1 base from V and 3 bases from J; junction bases left unmatched: 8. The CDR3 consists of 16 residues. CDR1 is SGHAT and CDR2 is FQDESV in the germline V gene (reference sequence). The donors belonged to the roughly 110-subject validation cohort, separate from the roughly 700-subject first cohort. Study findings and constraints: Cytomegalovirus association was listed for 150 to 200 TCR beta chains. The dataset shows that most TCR sequences were rare, while some public TCRs occurred in many donors.

Some clones are missing from TCRdb's copy, which holds only in-frame ones; the method was immunoSEQ multiplex PCR. The sample consists of roughly 150,000 clones, roughly nine tenths of them appearing once. As regards this clone: Its cognate antigen is unknown.

The material sequenced was PBMCs. The genes are TRBV11-1 and TRBJ2-5; 7 bases fit TRBD2. This clonotype originated in a woman in her late teens or twenties in good health and CMV-seropositive. CDR3 sequence reads: CASSLGWRERKETQYF. CDR3 bases: TGTGCCAGCAGCTTAGGATGGCGGGAGCGGAAAGAGACCCAGTACTTC.